The clone carrying this T cell receptor (beta chain) was detected a few times. The source of the sample is a study of cytomegalovirus exposure and HLA in healthy donors. Background on the study: Early on, a data release was issued that held about 85 million unique TCRs from HLA-typed donors.

The V gene's germline CDR1 is SQVTM and CDR2 ANQGSEA. V dropped 7 bases and J dropped 1; count of bases not matched to a gene: 3. The CDR3 has 12 residues. Each donor was healthy, and each was a bone marrow donor. Primers: 60 Vbeta forward and 13 Jbeta reverse. TCRdb's table, derived via immunoSEQ multiplex PCR, lists solely in-frame clones and lacks some. The profile shows about 150,000 clones, about 68% of them singletons. The sequence was collected from a man aged 25-45 years in good health and CMV-seronegative. The source material was PBMCs. The V gene is TRBV29-1, the J gene TRBJ1-1; 7 bases agree with TRBD1. Here the CDR3 reads CSAGQANTEAFF. As DNA, the CDR3 is TGCAGCGCTGGACAGGCGAACACTGAAGCTTTCTTT.